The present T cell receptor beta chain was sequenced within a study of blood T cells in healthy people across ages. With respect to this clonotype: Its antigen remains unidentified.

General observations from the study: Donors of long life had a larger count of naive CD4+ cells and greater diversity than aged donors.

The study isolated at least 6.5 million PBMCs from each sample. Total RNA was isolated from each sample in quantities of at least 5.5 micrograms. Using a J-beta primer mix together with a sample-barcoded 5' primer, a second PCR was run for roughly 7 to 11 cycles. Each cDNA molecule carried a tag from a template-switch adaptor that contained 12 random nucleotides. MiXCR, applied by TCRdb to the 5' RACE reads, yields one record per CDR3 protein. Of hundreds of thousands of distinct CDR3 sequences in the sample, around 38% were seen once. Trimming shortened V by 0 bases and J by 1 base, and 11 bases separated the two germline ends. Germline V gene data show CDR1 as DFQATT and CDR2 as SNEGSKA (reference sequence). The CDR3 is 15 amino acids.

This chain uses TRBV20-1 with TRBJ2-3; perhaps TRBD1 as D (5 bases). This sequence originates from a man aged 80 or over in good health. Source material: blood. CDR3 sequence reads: CSARDFQGGTDTQYF. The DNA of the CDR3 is TGCAGTGCTAGAGATTTCCAGGGCGGCACAGATACGCAGTATTTT.